One sample yielded the 22 T cell receptor beta chains listed below, sequenced in a study of cytomegalovirus exposure and HLA in healthy donors. PCR amplification relied on 60 Vbeta primers (plus 13 Jbeta primers). The assay was immunoSEQ multiplex PCR, and TCRdb's table has in-frame clones only and misses some. Of approximately 170,000 clones in the sample, around 85% are singletons; the top ten hold 1.3%. Sequencing was done on a sample of PBMCs. Source of these receptors: a man in his fifties in good health and CMV-seropositive.

The CDR3 here is CASSPRGLRLAWYF. CDR3 nucleotides: TGTGCCAGCAGCCCCCGGGGGCTCCGACTAGCTTGGTACTTC. This sequence joins TRBV28 and TRBJ2-7; D perhaps matches TRBD2 (7 bases). Germline CDR1 and CDR2: MDHEN and SYDVKM. The V gene lost 6 bases and the J gene lost 12 bases, with 24 bases spanning the gap. This CDR3 has 14 residues.

The chain links TRBV28 to TRBJ2-1; 8 nucleotides match TRBD2. CDR3 length: 15 amino acids. V gave up 7 bases and J gave up 7 bases; unmatched junction bases: 12. Germline assignment: CDR1 MDHEN and CDR2 SYDVKM. CDR3 amino acids: CASNSPGLGLNEQFF. The CDR3 DNA reads as TGTGCCAGCAATTCTCCGGGACTAGGATTGAATGAGCAGTTCTTC.

The chain joins TRBV6-5 to TRBJ1-3; 9 bases line up with TRBD1. The CDR3 is made up of 16 amino acids. Trimming removed 0 bases from V and 3 bases from J; junction bases left unmatched: 3. The germline CDR1 and CDR2 sequences are MNHEY and SVGAGI. The CDR3 nucleotides read TGTGCCAGCAGTTACTCCCGGGACAGGGTTGGAAACACCATATATTTT. It encodes CASSYSRDRVGNTIYF.

This clone was detected only a few times. The chain has TRBV15 and TRBJ2-6, with D perhaps matching TRBD1 (6 bases). This CDR3 is 17 amino acids long. Trimming took 4 bases from V and 1 from J, leaving 14 bases between them. CDR1 is LNHNV, CDR2 YYDKDF, per germline (reference sequence). DNA of the CDR3: TGTGCCACCAGCACCCAGCAGGGGAGATCTGGGGCCAACGTCCTGACTTTC. As protein: CATSTQQGRSGANVLTF.

The V gene is TRBV15, the J gene TRBJ1-4; no firm D call. Germline-derived CDR1 and CDR2 are LNHNV and YYDKDF (reference sequence). Trimming removed 7 bases from V and 0 bases from J, with 12 bases in between. The CDR3 spans 15 residues. Written as DNA, the CDR3 is TGTGCCACCAACCCCATCGGGACAACTAATGAAAAACTGTTTTTT. It specifies CATNPIGTTNEKLFF. The full variable domain, its missing parts supplied by reference TRBV15 and TRBJ1-4, is DAMVIQNPRYQVTQFGKPVTLSCSQTLNHNVMYWYQQKSSQAPKLLFHYYDKDFNNEADTPDNFQSRRPNTSFCFLDIRSPGLGDTAMYLCATNPIGTTNEKLFFGSGTQLSVL.

V gene TRBV10-1 combines with J gene TRBJ2-1; tentative D call: TRBD2 (6 bases). The ends were cut back, 3 bases at V and 0 bases at J, with 9 bases in the middle. CDR1 is WNHNN and CDR2 is SYGVQD in the germline V gene (reference sequence). This CDR3 spans 15 amino acids. The CDR3 DNA reads TGCGCCAGCAGTGAACTGGGAGGCTCCTACAATGAGCAGTTCTTC. It translates to CASSELGGSYNEQFF.

This chain joins TRBV29-1 and TRBJ2-3, with a possible D match to TRBD1 (6 bases). Germline CDR1 is SQVTM and CDR2 is ANQGSEA. This CDR3 spans 16 amino acids. V was trimmed by 6 bases and J by 6 bases, leaving 25 bases between them. CDR3 protein: CSVTTPDSLIVDTQYF. CDR3 DNA sequence: TGCAGCGTGACCACCCCGGACAGCCTAATAGTGGATACGCAGTATTTT.

In its sample, this clone was seen a few times. CDR3 sequence reads: CASRTGTSTDTQYF. CDR3 coding DNA: TGTGCCAGCAGGACCGGGACAAGCACAGATACGCAGTATTTT. The chain combines TRBV28 with TRBJ2-3; perhaps TRBD1 as D (6 bases). The ends were cut back, 6 bases at V and 0 bases at J, with 10 bases in the middle. This CDR3 spans 14 amino acids. Germline CDR1 is MDHEN and CDR2 is SYDVKM.

This clone has just one count. This chain joins TRBV6-5 and TRBJ2-7; D perhaps matches TRBD2 (6 bases). Germline V gives CDR1 MNHEY, CDR2 SVGAGI. This CDR3 spans 15 amino acids. Trimming left V 0 bases short and J 3 bases short, with 12 bases between. CDR3 amino acids: CASSYSGGALYEQYF. In nucleotides, the CDR3 is TGTGCCAGCAGTTACTCGGGCGGGGCCCTCTACGAGCAGTACTTC.

V gene TRBV30 combines with J gene TRBJ2-2, with a possible D match to TRBD2 (5 bases). The V end was cut by 5 bases, the J end by 1 base, with 14 bases between. CDR1 GTSNPN and CDR2 SVGIG come from the germline V gene (reference sequence). The CDR3 runs to 15 residues. The CDR3 nucleotides are TGTGCCTGGCAGATTCAAGCGGTGAACACCGGGGAGCTGTTTTTT. It translates to CAWQIQAVNTGELFF.

The V gene is TRBV5-8, the J gene TRBJ2-7; D not resolved. Germline CDR1 and CDR2: SGHTS and YDEGEE. The germline V and J ends were trimmed by 0 bases and 0 bases, with 4 bases remaining between them. The CDR3 is made up of 13 amino acids. The CDR3 DNA reads as TGTGCCAGCAGCTTGGGTAGCTCCTACGAGCAGTACTTC. This gives the protein CASSLGSSYEQYF.

This chain connects TRBV5-1 to TRBJ2-4, with D unclear. This CDR3 is 13 amino acids long. Trimming removed 0 bases at V and 5 bases at J, with 6 bases between. Germline-derived CDR1 and CDR2 are SGHRS and YFSETQ. The CDR3 DNA is TGCGCCAGCAGCTTGGGACACGAAAACATTCAGTACTTC. Amino acids: CASSLGHENIQYF.

This rearrangement joins TRBV21-1 to TRBJ1-2; the table's D call, TRBD1, has no DNA check behind it. TRBV21-1 represents a pseudogene. There are 15 residues in the CDR3. CDR3 amino acids: CASSKEIGQDYGYTF. CDR3 bases: TGTGCCAGCAGCAAAGAGATTGGGCAGGACTATGGCTACACCTTC.

The chain has TRBV7-8 and TRBJ2-5; a weak D match, TRBD1 (6 bases). In germline, CDR1 is SGHVS, CDR2 FQNEAQ. The length of the CDR3 is 14 residues. The germline V and J ends were trimmed by 5 bases and 0 bases, with 10 bases remaining between them. The CDR3 DNA follows: TGTGCCAGCAGCCCTGACAGGTACCAAGAGACCCAGTACTTC. It codes for CASSPDRYQETQYF.

V gene TRBV7-8 combines with J gene TRBJ2-1, with TRBD1 identical over 7 bases. J gave up 9 bases and V 5 bases, and 4 bases lay outside the gene matches. Germline assignment: CDR1 SGHVS and CDR2 FQNEAQ. The CDR3 is 12 residues long. Here the CDR3 DNA reads TGTGCCAGCAGCCGAGACAGGGCTGAGCAGTTCTTC. Its translation is CASSRDRAEQFF.

The V call is TRBV19, the J call TRBJ1-1; D may be TRBD1 (6 bases). Germline lookup yields CDR1 LNHDA and CDR2 SQIVND (reference sequence). V was pared by 3 bases and J by 4 bases, with 12 bases between. The CDR3 spans 14 residues. CDR3 coding DNA: TGTGCCAGTAGTATTGGGGTCAGGGGCACTGAAGCTTTCTTT. Protein: CASSIGVRGTEAFF. Together with reference TRBV19 and TRBJ1-1, the CDR3 gives the full variable domain: DGGITQSPKYLFRKEGQNVTLSCEQNLNHDAMYWYRQDPGQGLRLIYYSQIVNDFQKGDIAEGYSVSREKKESFPLTVTSAQKNPTAFYLCASSIGVRGTEAFFGQGTRLTVV.

The J gene is TRBJ2-7, the V gene TRBV9; TRBD2 aligns across 13 bases. CDR1 SGDLS and CDR2 YYNGEE come from the germline V gene. The CDR3 has 15 residues. The V segment lost 4 bases and the J segment 3 bases; nucleotides outside the gene matches: 4. In DNA, the CDR3 is TGTGCCAGCAGCCCACTAGCGGGGGGGCACTACGAGCAGTACTTC. Protein sequence: CASSPLAGGHYEQYF.

V is TRBV6-6 and J is TRBJ2-1; D gene ambiguous. Per germline, CDR1 MNHNY and CDR2 SVGAGI (reference sequence). The length of the CDR3 is 13 residues. V was shortened by 2 bases and J by 5 bases, with 7 bases between the two germline ends. The DNA of the CDR3 is TGTGCCAGCAGTTACCTACGGGACAATGAGCAGTTCTTC. Amino acid sequence: CASSYLRDNEQFF.

V is TRBV5-1 and J is TRBJ1-4, with D possibly matching TRBD1 (5 bases). The V and J ends lost 0 bases and 0 bases respectively, with 6 bases between them. Germline V CDR1 and CDR2: SGHRS, YFSETQ. CDR3 size: 15 residues. CDR3 amino acids: CASSLEQATNEKLFF. CDR3 bases: TGCGCCAGCAGCTTGGAACAGGCAACTAATGAAAAACTGTTTTTT.

This clone was recorded a few times. The chain uses TRBV6-6 and TRBJ1-1; a weak D match, TRBD1 (5 bases). Germline CDR1 MNHNY, CDR2 SVGAGI (reference sequence). The CDR3 is 15 residues long. The germline V and J ends were trimmed by 0 bases and 4 bases, with 12 bases remaining between them. The CDR3 is CASSYSVTGATEAFF. The DNA for the CDR3 is TGTGCCAGCAGTTACTCGGTCACAGGAGCCACTGAAGCTTTCTTT.

There are a few counts of this clone. This chain joins TRBV6-1 and TRBJ1-5; no reliable D call. Trimming removed 6 bases from V and 0 bases from J, with 12 bases in between. CDR3 length: 15 amino acids. Germline V gene data show CDR1 as MNHNS and CDR2 as SASEGT. This chain's CDR3 is CASSQEFYSNQPQHF. The CDR3 DNA reads TGTGCCAGCAGCCAGGAATTTTATAGCAATCAGCCCCAGCATTTT.

This sequence joins TRBV27 and TRBJ2-6; a possible D gene is TRBD2 (5 bases). Trimming pared 6 bases from V and 4 bases from J, leaving 13 bases between. The CDR3 length is 15 residues. In germline, CDR1 is MNHEY, CDR2 SMNVEV (reference sequence). The CDR3 nucleotides are TGTGCCAGCAGCGCACTAGTATCCGGGGCCAACGTCCTGACTTTC. As protein: CASSALVSGANVLTF.